A selection of T cell receptor beta chains follows, all from one sample in a study of T cell repertoires in cytomegalovirus infection. TCRdb used MiXCR to reprocess the reads, holding one entry per CDR3 protein. The table records a few hundred thousand distinct CDR3 sequences, 33% of them present only once. Their specific antigens are unknown. The sample consisted of cultured PBMCs, taken from culture after CMV antigen stimulation. These receptors were obtained from a human donor in good health (CMV status not recorded). Some clones in this sample may be carry-over from other donors' samples. Both conserved end residues are part of each CDR3. Each record gives: V gene, J gene, D gene, clone size, CDR3 protein, CDR3 DNA. D genes are given only for firm matches. Clone size is not always given. Where it is, it says once, few, many or a class for expanded clones.

TRBV5-1,TRBJ2-3,-,few,CASSPVIGTDTQYF,TGCGCCAGCAGCCCCGTAATTGGCACAGATACGCAGTATTTT
TRBV7-2,TRBJ2-3,-,many,CASSQMGLAVTDTQYF,TGTGCCAGCAGCCAAATGGGCTTAGCGGTCACAGATACGCAGTATTTT
TRBV7-2,TRBJ2-5,TRBD2,few,CASSLALAGVGTQYF,TGTGCCAGCAGCTTAGCACTAGCGGGAGTCGGGACCCAGTACTTC
TRBV12-5,TRBJ2-3,-,once,CASLTDSRDTQYF,TGTGCTAGCCTCACGGACAGCCGCGATACGCAGTATTTT
TRBV7-2,TRBJ2-3,-,many,CASSYRGDTQYF,TGTGCCAGCAGCTACCGGGGGGATACGCAGTATTTT
TRBV11-3,TRBJ1-1,TRBD1,-,CASSERGQMNTEAFF,TGTGCCAGCAGCGAACGGGGACAGATGAACACTGAAGCTTTCTTT
TRBV15,TRBJ2-3,TRBD2,-,CATRDTSGRAGTDTQYF,TGTGCCACCAGGGATACTAGCGGGAGGGCGGGCACAGATACGCAGTATTTT
TRBV28,TRBJ2-1,-,-,CASSLYDVAAVDEQFF,TGTGCCAGCAGTTTGTACGATGTAGCAGCAGTCGATGAGCAGTTCTTC
TRBV28,TRBJ2-1,-,few,CASSLSMEQFF,TGTGCCAGCAGTTTATCAATGGAGCAGTTCTTC
TRBV29-1,TRBJ2-3,-,few,CSVEEQSSGTDTQYF,TGCAGCGTTGAAGAGCAGTCATCGGGCACAGATACGCAGTATTTT
TRBV20-1,TRBJ2-6,-,few,CSAPDSSGANVLTF,TGCAGTGCGCCGGACAGCTCTGGGGCCAACGTCCTGACTTTC
TRBV2,TRBJ2-1,TRBD2,-,CASKLGTQTSVNEQFF,TGTGCCAGCAAGTTAGGGACTCAGACTAGCGTCAATGAGCAGTTCTTC
TRBV7-8,TRBJ2-2,TRBD2,few,CASSLRGAQREFSTGELFF,TGTGCCAGCAGCCTGCGGGGGGCCCAGCGGGAGTTCTCCACCGGGGAGCTGTTTTTT
TRBV9,TRBJ1-1,TRBD1,few,CASSVAPPGQPNTEAFF,TGTGCCAGCAGCGTAGCCCCCCCGGGACAGCCGAACACTGAAGCTTTCTTT
TRBV13,TRBJ2-1,-,-,CASSSLAFSSYNEQFF,TGTGCCAGCAGCTCCCTAGCGTTTAGCTCCTACAATGAGCAGTTCTTC
TRBV12-3/TRBV12-4,TRBJ1-2,-,-,CASSLGTPYGYTF,TGTGCCAGCAGTTTGGGCACGCCCTATGGCTACACCTTC
TRBV7-8,TRBJ2-1,-,-,CASSLLRGPQKNEQFF,TGTGCCAGCAGCTTATTGCGGGGCCCCCAAAAAAATGAGCAGTTCTTC
TRBV7-2,TRBJ2-5,-,few,CASSLVEGRETQYF,TGTGCCAGCAGCTTAGTCGAGGGACGGGAGACCCAGTACTTC
TRBV7-9,TRBJ1-4,-,few,CASSLAVSSVDEKLFF,TGTGCCAGCAGCTTAGCGGTTAGTAGTGTCGATGAAAAACTGTTTTTT
TRBV27,TRBJ2-7,-,-,CASSLMRARGGSYEQYF,TGTGCCAGCAGTTTGATGAGGGCGAGGGGGGGCTCCTACGAGCAGTACTTC
TRBV7-6,TRBJ2-1,TRBD1,-,CASSLGDSTYNEQFF,TGTGCCAGCAGCTTAGGGGACAGTACCTACAATGAGCAGTTCTTC
TRBV6-8,TRBJ2-3,TRBD1,few,CASRRQGATSTDTQYF,TGTGCCAGCAGGAGACAGGGGGCAACAAGCACAGATACGCAGTATTTT